This T cell receptor (beta chain) was recovered during a study of monozygotic twins with inflammatory bowel disease. TCRdb re-called the 5' RACE reads, yielding one record per CDR3 amino acid sequence without DNA. The sample has 350,000 to 400,000 distinct CDR3 sequences; the top ten hold approximately 2.8%. In germline, CDR1 is SNHLY, CDR2 FYNNEI. This CDR3 region has 15 residues. This chain connects TRBV2 to TRBJ2-5; TCRdb indicates TRBD2, and absent DNA this call remains unverified. The receptor's source is a human donor with ulcerative colitis or Crohn's disease, or a healthy co-twin of an affected twin (not recorded which). The sequencing sample was made of blood. The CDR3 protein is CASTFSGGDRETQYF. Filled out from reference TRBV2 and TRBJ2-5, the complete variable domain reads EPEVTQTPSHQVTQMGQEVILRCVPISNHLYFYWYRQILGQKVEFLVSFYNNEISEKSEIFDDQFSVERPDGSNFTLKIRSTKLEDSAMYFCASTFSGGDRETQYFGPGTRLLVL.